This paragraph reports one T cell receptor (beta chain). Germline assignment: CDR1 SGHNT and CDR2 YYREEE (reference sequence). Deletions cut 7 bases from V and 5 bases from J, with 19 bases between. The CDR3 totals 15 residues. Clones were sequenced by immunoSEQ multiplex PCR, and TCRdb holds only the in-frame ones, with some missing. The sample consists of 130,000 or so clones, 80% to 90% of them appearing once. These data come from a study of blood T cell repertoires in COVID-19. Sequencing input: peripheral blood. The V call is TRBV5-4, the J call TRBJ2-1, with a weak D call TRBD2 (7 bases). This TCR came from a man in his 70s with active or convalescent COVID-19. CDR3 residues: CASARGGAGDNEQFF. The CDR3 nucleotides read TGTGCCAGCGCACGCGGGGGCGCGGGGGACAATGAGCAGTTCTTC.